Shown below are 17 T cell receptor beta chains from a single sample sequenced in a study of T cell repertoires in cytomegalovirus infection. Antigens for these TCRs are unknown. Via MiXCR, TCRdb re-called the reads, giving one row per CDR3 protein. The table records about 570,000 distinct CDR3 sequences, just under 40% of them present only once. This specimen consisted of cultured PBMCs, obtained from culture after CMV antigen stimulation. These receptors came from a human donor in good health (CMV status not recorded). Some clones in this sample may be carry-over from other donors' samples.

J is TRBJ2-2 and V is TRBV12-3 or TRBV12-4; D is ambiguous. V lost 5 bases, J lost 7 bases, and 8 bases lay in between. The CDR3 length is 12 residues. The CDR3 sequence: CASSIGGGELFF. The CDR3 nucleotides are TGTGCCAGCAGTATAGGCGGCGGGGAGCTGTTTTTT.

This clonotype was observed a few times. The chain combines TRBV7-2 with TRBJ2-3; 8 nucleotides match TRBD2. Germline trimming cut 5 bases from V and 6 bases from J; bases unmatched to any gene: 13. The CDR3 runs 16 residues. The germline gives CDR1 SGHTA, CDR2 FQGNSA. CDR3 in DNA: TGTGCCAGCAGCCCCCTGGGCGGGGGGCATGAGGATACGCAGTATTTT. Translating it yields CASSPLGGGHEDTQYF.

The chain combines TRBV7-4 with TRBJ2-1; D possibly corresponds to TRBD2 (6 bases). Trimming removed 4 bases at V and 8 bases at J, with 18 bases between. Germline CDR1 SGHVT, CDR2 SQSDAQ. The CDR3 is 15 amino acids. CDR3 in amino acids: CASSSPRGTFDEQFF. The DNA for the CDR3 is TGTGCCAGCAGCTCCCCCCGGGGGACGTTCGATGAGCAGTTCTTC.

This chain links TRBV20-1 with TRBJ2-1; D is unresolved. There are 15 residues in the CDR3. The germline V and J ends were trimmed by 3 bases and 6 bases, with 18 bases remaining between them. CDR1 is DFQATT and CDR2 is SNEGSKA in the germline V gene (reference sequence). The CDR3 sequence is CSASAPETFVNEQFF. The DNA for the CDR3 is TGCAGTGCTAGCGCACCCGAAACCTTTGTCAATGAGCAGTTCTTC.

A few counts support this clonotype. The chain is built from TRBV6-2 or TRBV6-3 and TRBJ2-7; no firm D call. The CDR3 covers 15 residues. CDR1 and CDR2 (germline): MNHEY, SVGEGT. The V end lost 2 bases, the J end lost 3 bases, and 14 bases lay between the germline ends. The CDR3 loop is CASSYLPWFDYEQYF. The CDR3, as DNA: TGTGCCAGCAGTTACCTGCCTTGGTTTGACTACGAGCAGTACTTC.

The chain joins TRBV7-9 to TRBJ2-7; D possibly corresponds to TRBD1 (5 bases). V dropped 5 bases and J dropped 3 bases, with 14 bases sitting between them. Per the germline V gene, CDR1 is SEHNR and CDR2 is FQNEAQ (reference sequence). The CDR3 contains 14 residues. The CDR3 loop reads CASSRLTEDYEQYF. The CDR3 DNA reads TGTGCCAGCAGCCGCCTGACAGAGGACTACGAGCAGTACTTC.

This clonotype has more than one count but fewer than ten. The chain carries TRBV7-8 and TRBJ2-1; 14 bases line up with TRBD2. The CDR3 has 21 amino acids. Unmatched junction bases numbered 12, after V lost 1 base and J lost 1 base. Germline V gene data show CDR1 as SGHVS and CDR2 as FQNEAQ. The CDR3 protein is CASSLDARRLAGGPSYNEQFF. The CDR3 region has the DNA TGTGCCAGCAGCTTAGACGCCCGTCGACTAGCGGGAGGGCCGTCCTACAATGAGCAGTTCTTC.

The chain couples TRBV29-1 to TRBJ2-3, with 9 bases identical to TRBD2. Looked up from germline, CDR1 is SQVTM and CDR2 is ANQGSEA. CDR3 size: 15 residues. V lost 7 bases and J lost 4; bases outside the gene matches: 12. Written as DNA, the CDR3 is TGCAGCGCGATGGGGGCGGGGGGGGGCCCAGATACGCAGTATTTT. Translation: CSAMGAGGGPDTQYF.

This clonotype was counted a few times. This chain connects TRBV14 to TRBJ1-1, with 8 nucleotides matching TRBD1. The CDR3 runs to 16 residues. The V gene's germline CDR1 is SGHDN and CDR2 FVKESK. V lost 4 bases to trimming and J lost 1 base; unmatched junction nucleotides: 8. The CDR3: CASSPYRTGRNTEAFF. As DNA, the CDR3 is TGTGCCAGCAGCCCCTATCGGACAGGGAGGAACACTGAAGCTTTCTTT.

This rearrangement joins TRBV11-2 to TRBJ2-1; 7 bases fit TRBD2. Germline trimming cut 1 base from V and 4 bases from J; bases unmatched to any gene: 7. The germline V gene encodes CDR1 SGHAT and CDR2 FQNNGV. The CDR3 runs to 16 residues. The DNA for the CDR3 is TGTGCCAGCAGCTTAGGGGGGGACTACAGTTACAATGAGCAGTTCTTC. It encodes CASSLGGDYSYNEQFF.

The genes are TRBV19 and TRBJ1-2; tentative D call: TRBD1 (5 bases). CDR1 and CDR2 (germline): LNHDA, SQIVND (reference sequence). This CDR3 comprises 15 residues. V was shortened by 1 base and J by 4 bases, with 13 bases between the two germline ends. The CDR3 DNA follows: TGTGCCAGTAGTATAGTCGGGGGGACCGCCTATGGCTACACCTTC. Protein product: CASSIVGGTAYGYTF.

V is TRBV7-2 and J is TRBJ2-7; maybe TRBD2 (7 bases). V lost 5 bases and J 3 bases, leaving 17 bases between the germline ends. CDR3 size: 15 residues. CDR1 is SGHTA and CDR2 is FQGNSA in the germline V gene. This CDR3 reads CASSRVPGGHYEQYF. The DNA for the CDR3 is TGTGCCAGCAGCCGTGTTCCGGGGGGCCACTACGAGCAGTACTTC.

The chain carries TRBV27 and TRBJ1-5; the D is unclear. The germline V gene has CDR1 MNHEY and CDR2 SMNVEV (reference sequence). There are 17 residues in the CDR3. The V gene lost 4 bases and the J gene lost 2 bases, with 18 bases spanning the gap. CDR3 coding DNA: TGTGCCAGCAGTTCCCGGACTTTACCCCCTGGCAATCAGCCCCAGCATTTT. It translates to CASSSRTLPPGNQPQHF.

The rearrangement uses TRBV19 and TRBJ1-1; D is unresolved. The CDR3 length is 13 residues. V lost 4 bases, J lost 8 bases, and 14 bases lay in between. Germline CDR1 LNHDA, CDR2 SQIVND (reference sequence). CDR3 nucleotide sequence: TGTGCCAGTAGTACACGACCGGGCTTCGAAGCTTTCTTT. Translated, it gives CASSTRPGFEAFF.

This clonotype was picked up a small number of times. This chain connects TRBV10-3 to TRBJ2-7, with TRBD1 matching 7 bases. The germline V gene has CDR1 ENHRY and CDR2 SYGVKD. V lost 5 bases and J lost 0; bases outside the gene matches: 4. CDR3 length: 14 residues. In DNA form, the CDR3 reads TGTGCCATCAGTTTGGACAGGAGCTCCTACGAGCAGTACTTC. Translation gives CAISLDRSSYEQYF.

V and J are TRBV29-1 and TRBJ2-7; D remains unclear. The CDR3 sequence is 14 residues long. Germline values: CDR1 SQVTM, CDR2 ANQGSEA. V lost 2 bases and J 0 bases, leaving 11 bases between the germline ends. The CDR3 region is CSVESTSSSYEQYF. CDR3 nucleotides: TGCAGCGTTGAATCGACATCGAGCTCCTACGAGCAGTACTTC.

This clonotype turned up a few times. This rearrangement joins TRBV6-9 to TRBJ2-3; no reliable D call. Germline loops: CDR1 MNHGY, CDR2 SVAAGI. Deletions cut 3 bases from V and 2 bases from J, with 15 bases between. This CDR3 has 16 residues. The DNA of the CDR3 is TGTGCCAGCAGTTACGGCCGACTCCCCAACACAGATACGCAGTATTTT. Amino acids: CASSYGRLPNTDTQYF.